This TCR beta chain was recovered during a study of T cells after yellow fever vaccination. Findings and caveats of the study: The bulk population could contribute abundant contaminating clonotypes to FACS-sorted repertoires. Peaking on day 5 versus 15, the secondary response was faster but weaker. Clones that expanded after primary vaccination mostly reappeared after the booster (96% CD4, 88% CD8).

This clonotype has a count of ten or more. The target antigen is unknown. TCRdb reanalysed the 5' RACE reads using MiXCR and keeps one entry per CDR3 protein. This sample carries a few hundred thousand distinct CDR3 sequences, roughly 3.9% of them seen once, and the ten largest clones take roughly 25%. CDR3 size: 16 residues. Unmatched junction bases numbered 10, after V lost 3 bases and J lost 6 bases. Germline V gene sequence: CDR1 MNHEY, CDR2 SVGAGI. The sequencing here drew on PBMCs, taken 5 days after the yellow fever booster vaccination. This receptor was taken from a man between 18 and 35 years old who received the YFV17D yellow fever vaccine. This chain joins TRBV6-5 and TRBJ2-3; the match to TRBD1 covers 9 bases. The CDR3 loop reads CASSYSGQGIADTQYF. DNA of the CDR3: TGTGCCAGCAGTTATTCCGGACAGGGGATCGCGGATACGCAGTATTTT.